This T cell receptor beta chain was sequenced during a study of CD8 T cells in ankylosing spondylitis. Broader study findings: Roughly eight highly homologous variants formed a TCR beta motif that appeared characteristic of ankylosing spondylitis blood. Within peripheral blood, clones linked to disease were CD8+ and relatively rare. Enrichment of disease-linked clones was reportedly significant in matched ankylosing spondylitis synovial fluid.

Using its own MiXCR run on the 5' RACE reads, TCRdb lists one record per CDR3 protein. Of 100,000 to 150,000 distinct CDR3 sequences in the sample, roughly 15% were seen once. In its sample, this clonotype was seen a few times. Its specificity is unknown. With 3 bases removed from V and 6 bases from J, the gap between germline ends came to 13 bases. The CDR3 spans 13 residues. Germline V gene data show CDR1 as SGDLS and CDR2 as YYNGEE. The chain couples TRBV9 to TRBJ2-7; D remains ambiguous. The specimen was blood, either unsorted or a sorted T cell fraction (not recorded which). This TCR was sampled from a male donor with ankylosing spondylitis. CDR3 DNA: TGTGCCAGCAGCGCCTTGGTCCGCGGCGAGCAGTACTTC. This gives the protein CASSALVRGEQYF.